There are many counts of the clone carrying this T cell receptor beta chain. This record comes from a study of low-dose radiotherapy and immunotherapy resistance in tumors. Trimming took 7 bases from V and 6 from J, leaving 18 bases between them. Germline V gene sequence: CDR1 MDHEN, CDR2 SYDVKM. The CDR3 contains 15 residues. As for time point: after trial treatment. As for treatment: LDRT plus nivolumab, ipilimumab, low-dose cyclophosphamide and aspirin (RACIN trial). Nivolumab, ipilimumab, aspirin, low-dose cyclophosphamide and low-dose radiotherapy were all administered to the donors. Qualifying patients carried advanced solid tumors devoid of tumor-infiltrating lymphocytes. TRAV and TRBV primers primed cDNA for both TCRalpha and TCRbeta. A constant-region primer paired with the V-primer adapter amplified TCRs over approximately 20 PCR cycles. MiXCR, run by TCRdb on the reads, gives a single entry per CDR3 protein. There are roughly 95,000 distinct CDR3 sequences in the sample; 20% to 25% occur only once, and 10% to 15% lies in the top ten.

The source was PBMCs, collected after low-dose radiotherapy plus immunotherapy. The V gene is TRBV28, the J gene TRBJ2-2, with a tentative D call TRBD2 (6 bases). The clonotype originates from a female donor with ovarian cancer. The CDR3 DNA follows: TGTGCCAGCACTTTGGGGGGAGGATACGCCGGGGAGCTGTTTTTT. As protein: CASTLGGGYAGELFF.